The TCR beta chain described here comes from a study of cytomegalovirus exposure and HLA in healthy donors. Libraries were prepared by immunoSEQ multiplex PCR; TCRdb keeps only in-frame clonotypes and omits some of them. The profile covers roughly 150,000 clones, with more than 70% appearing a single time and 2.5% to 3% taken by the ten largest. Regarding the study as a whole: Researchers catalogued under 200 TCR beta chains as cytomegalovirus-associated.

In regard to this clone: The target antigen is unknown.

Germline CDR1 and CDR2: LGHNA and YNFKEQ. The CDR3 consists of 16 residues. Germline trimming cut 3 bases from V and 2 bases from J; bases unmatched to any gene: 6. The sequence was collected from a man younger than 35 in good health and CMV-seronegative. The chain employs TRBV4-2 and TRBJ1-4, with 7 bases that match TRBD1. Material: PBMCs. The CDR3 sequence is CASSHTKQGTNEKLFF. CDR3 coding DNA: TGTGCCAGCAGCCATACTAAACAGGGGACTAATGAAAAACTGTTTTTT.